What follows are 18 T cell receptor beta chains derived from one specimen sequenced in a study of OX40 agonist ivuxolimab in advanced cancers. Data came from immunoSEQ multiplex PCR; TCRdb stores just in-frame clones and leaves some out. The top ten hold about 9.3% of the sample, which has 50,000 or so clones, roughly 90% seen once. This sample comprised CD4+ or CD8+ T cells sorted from blood, obtained in a trial of the OX40 agonist ivuxolimab. These receptors were taken from an adult with an advanced solid tumor such as melanoma, head and neck, liver or kidney cancer.

V usage is TRBV27 and J usage is TRBJ2-7; D gene ambiguous. CDR3 length: 14 amino acids. The V end was cut by 2 bases, the J end by 1 base, with 9 bases between. The germline V gene encodes CDR1 MNHEY and CDR2 SMNVEV (reference sequence). The CDR3: CASSLLGPSYEQYF. In nucleotides, the CDR3 is TGTGCCAGCAGTTTACTCGGACCTTCCTACGAGCAGTACTTC.

The chain combines TRBV30 with TRBJ1-2, with 8 positions matching TRBD1. The CDR3 has 15 residues. Germline V gene sequence: CDR1 GTSNPN, CDR2 SVGIG (reference sequence). V lost 0 bases to trimming and J lost 5 bases; unmatched junction nucleotides: 8. The CDR3 region is CAWSVYQGADYGYTF. The CDR3 coding sequence is TGTGCCTGGAGTGTTTATCAGGGGGCGGATTATGGCTACACCTTC.

The chain uses TRBV5-6 and TRBJ2-7, with D possibly TRBD1 on 7 matching bases. CDR3 length: 15 amino acids. CDR1 and CDR2 (germline): SGHDT, YYEEEE. The V end was cut by 0 bases, the J end by 2 bases, with 12 bases between. The CDR3 DNA sequence: TGTGCCAGCAGCTTGGGGAGGGGGCTCGCCTACGAGCAGTACTTC. Its translation is CASSLGRGLAYEQYF.

A few counts support this clone. The V call is TRBV12-5, the J call TRBJ1-1, with D possibly being TRBD1 (6 bases). The CDR3 has 13 amino acids. V was trimmed by 3 bases and J by 4 bases, leaving 9 bases between them. Germline CDR1 LGHNT, CDR2 FRNRAP. The CDR3 nucleotides read TGTGCTAGTGGTTTCACAGGGAGCACTGAAGCTTTCTTT. This translates into CASGFTGSTEAFF.

V gene TRBV7-9 combines with J gene TRBJ2-1; 7 nucleotides align to TRBD1. The CDR3 loop spans 15 amino acids. The V gene's germline CDR1 is SEHNR and CDR2 FQNEAQ (reference sequence). V lost 5 bases, J lost 4 bases, and 8 bases stayed unmatched. The DNA of the CDR3 is TGTGCCAGCAGCCGCCGGGACAGAGATTACAATGAGCAGTTCTTC. Protein product: CASSRRDRDYNEQFF.

The chain links TRBV27 to TRBJ1-1; D remains ambiguous. The CDR3 is 17 amino acids. The V gene lost 1 base and the J gene lost 1 base, with 16 bases spanning the gap. The germline gives CDR1 MNHEY, CDR2 SMNVEV (reference sequence). CDR3: CASSLLGLWGENTEAFF. For the CDR3, the DNA is TGTGCCAGCAGTTTATTAGGATTATGGGGTGAGAACACTGAAGCTTTCTTT.

This clone has just one count. The chain is built from TRBV4-2 and TRBJ1-1, with 8 positions matching TRBD1. Looked up from germline, CDR1 is LGHNA and CDR2 is YNFKEQ. The CDR3 contains 15 residues. Trimming removed 0 bases from V and 0 bases from J; junction bases left unmatched: 0. CDR3 sequence (DNA): TGTGCCAGCAGCCAAGAGACAGGGGTGAACACTGAAGCTTTCTTT. It yields the protein CASSQETGVNTEAFF.

The chain links TRBV27 to TRBJ1-2; D unresolved. Trimming stripped 5 bases from V and 0 bases from J, with 7 bases between. This CDR3 contains 13 residues. CDR1 MNHEY and CDR2 SMNVEV come from the germline V gene (reference sequence). CDR3 coding DNA: TGTGCCAGCAGTCCCACAGCTAACTATGGCTACACCTTC. Protein product: CASSPTANYGYTF.

The chain recombines TRBV4-1 with TRBJ2-1, with D unresolved. With 0 bases removed from V and 2 bases from J, the gap between germline ends came to 11 bases. The germline CDR1 and CDR2 sequences are MGHRA and YSYEKL. The CDR3 has 16 residues. CDR3 in DNA: TGCGCCAGCAGCCAAGAGGGCACCACAACCTACAATGAGCAGTTCTTC. Residues: CASSQEGTTTYNEQFF.

The chain carries TRBV6-1 and TRBJ1-5; no firm D call. Trimming took 4 bases from V and 4 from J, leaving 14 bases between them. Germline CDR1 and CDR2: MNHNS and SASEGT. This CDR3 region has 15 residues. CDR3 sequence (DNA): TGTGCCAGCAGTGCAAGGGTGGGAGTGAATCAGCCCCAGCATTTT. It specifies CASSARVGVNQPQHF.

V and J are TRBV27 and TRBJ2-2; TRBD2 matches 8 bases. The CDR3 runs to 16 residues. CDR1 is MNHEY and CDR2 is SMNVEV in the germline V gene (reference sequence). J was trimmed by 5 bases and V by 10 bases; bases with no gene match: 15. The CDR3 DNA reads as TGTGCCACCAGCCCCCCGGGGGGGGTAATGACCGGGGAGCTGTTTTTT. This encodes CATSPPGGVMTGELFF.

The chain has TRBV7-9 and TRBJ2-1; tentatively, D is TRBD1 or TRBD2 (6 bases each). V was shortened by 1 base and J by 5 bases, with 12 bases between the two germline ends. Germline CDR1 is SEHNR and CDR2 is FQNEAQ (reference sequence). The CDR3 is 15 residues long. The CDR3 reads CASSLVSGANNEQFF. The CDR3 DNA is TGTGCCAGCAGCTTAGTGTCGGGGGCGAACAATGAGCAGTTCTTC.

The chain combines TRBV7-9 with TRBJ2-7; 10 nucleotides match TRBD1. The germline gives CDR1 SEHNR, CDR2 FQNEAQ (reference sequence). Losses at the gene ends were 1 base for V and 5 bases for J; bases not matched to a gene: 2. CDR3 length: 14 amino acids. CDR3 DNA: TGTGCCAGCAGCTTAGGACAGGGGGCGAACGAGCAGTACTTC. This sequence encodes CASSLGQGANEQYF.

CDR3 in DNA: TGTGCCAGCAGCTTGGTCGGACCTGGAAACACCATATATTTT. This encodes CASSLVGPGNTIYF. The rearrangement links TRBV5-5 to TRBJ1-3; D gene uncertain. CDR1 is SGHKS and CDR2 is YYEKEE in the germline V gene (reference sequence). The CDR3 totals 14 residues. Trimming left V 0 bases short and J 2 bases short, with 6 bases between.

This chain uses TRBV28 with TRBJ2-7; possibly TRBD2 for D (5 bases). Germline V gene sequence: CDR1 MDHEN, CDR2 SYDVKM. CDR3 length: 13 residues. V was shortened by 1 base and J by 5 bases, with 9 bases between the two germline ends. For the CDR3, the DNA is TGTGCCAGCAGTTTATACGGGAACCACGAGCAGTACTTC. It codes for CASSLYGNHEQYF.

Here the CDR3 reads CASSLGDYTTDTQYF. The CDR3 nucleotides read TGTGCCAGCAGCTTAGGGGACTACACCACAGATACGCAGTATTTT. V gene TRBV11-3 combines with J gene TRBJ2-3; TRBD2 matches 7 bases. The CDR3 has 15 amino acids. V trimming: 1 base; J trimming: 2 bases; junction bases outside the gene matches: 3. The germline gives CDR1 SGHNT, CDR2 YENEEA.

The chain uses TRBV27 and TRBJ2-7; TRBD1 or TRBD2 may be the D gene (5 bases each). CDR3 length: 13 amino acids. In germline, CDR1 is MNHEY, CDR2 SMNVEV (reference sequence). V lost 6 bases and J 4 bases, leaving 13 bases between the germline ends. The CDR3 spells CASRGRDGYEQYF. The CDR3 DNA sequence: TGTGCCAGCAGAGGCCGGGACGGGTACGAGCAGTACTTC.

The rearrangement joins TRBV19 to TRBJ2-1; perhaps TRBD1 as D (6 bases). The CDR3 has 14 residues. V was clipped by 5 bases and J by 5 bases, with 13 bases between them. The germline V gene has CDR1 LNHDA and CDR2 SQIVND (reference sequence). Here the CDR3 reads CASSLSGANNEQFF. As DNA, the CDR3 is TGTGCCAGTAGTCTCTCAGGGGCGAACAATGAGCAGTTCTTC.